The clone carrying this T cell receptor beta chain was counted many times. What it recognizes is unknown. This CDR3 contains 13 residues. From germline, CDR1 is SEHNR and CDR2 FQNEAQ (reference sequence). V shed 4 bases and J shed 7 bases, with 10 bases lying between them. TCRdb independently ran MiXCR on the RACE reads; one entry per CDR3 protein. Counted here are approximately 80,000 distinct CDR3 sequences, 10% to 15% occurring once; the ten biggest clones make up roughly 5.7%. The source of the sample is a study of human T cells and chemical hapten exposure. Study-level information: Patients got weekly scalp diphenylcyclopropenone doses over the roughly 22-week study.

Time point reported: patch test 3, about 24 weeks after DPC sensitization. Treatment: therapeutic diphenylcyclopropenone sensitization with weekly scalp DPC. Study conclusions and caveats: Donors' alopecia may make their immune response differ from healthy people's.

The chain uses TRBV7-9 and TRBJ1-4, with D possibly TRBD1 on 6 matching bases. The clonotype was recovered from a woman in her forties or fifties with alopecia areata. Some clones in this sample may be carry-over from other donors' samples. Sequences were derived from whole blood, sampled in connection with sensitization to the hapten diphenylcyclopropenone (DPC). CDR3 protein: CASSSEGGEKLFF. The CDR3 nucleotides read TGTGCCAGCAGCTCCGAGGGGGGTGAAAAACTGTTTTTT.